Sequencing of this TCR beta chain was carried out in a study of T cells in Graves' hyperthyroidism and ophthalmopathy (dated by TCRdb to about 2019). Background for the entire study: Peripheral blood samples were taken at the time of initial diagnosis, prior to any treatment. A discovery cohort of roughly 96 patients, about 43 with Graves' ophthalmopathy and 55 to 60 with stable Graves' hyperthyroidism, was used to find distinguishing TCR V-J signatures. Prospective prediction of ophthalmopathy was tested in an independent validation cohort of 18 to 20 hyperthyroidism patients and 15 to 17 patients who later progressed to ophthalmopathy. The approximately 90 discovery patients were divided at random into training and test sets in a 7:3 ratio. Thyroid tissue and blood T-cell repertoires from roughly 6 Graves' hyperthyroidism patients were also compared in the study. After blood sampling, hyperthyroidism patients were treated with methimazole at a starting dose of 30 mg daily, and ophthalmopathy patients were treated with high-dose intravenous methylprednisolone. According to the paper, TCR Vbeta CDR3 sequencing was carried out on 135 peripheral blood samples, which came from 40 to 45 ophthalmopathy, 70 to 80 hyperthyroidism and roughly 17 progressor patients.

Details on this clonotype: Its cognate antigen has yet to be identified. Nothing much larger sits one base from this clone, and base qualities are not available.

V is pared back by 1 base and J by 4 bases, with 14 bases lying between the germline termini. Including the terminal cysteine and phenylalanine, the CDR3 comprises 15 residues. The kept DNA is CDR3 alone, 45 bases in frame from the first base. In the germline V gene, CDR1 corresponds to LGHNA and CDR2 to YSLEER. Amplification of TCR beta CDR3 regions was carried out from RNA transcripts. A first-round RT-PCR of the TCR CDR3 used the HTBI primer set with the Qiagen OneStep RT-PCR kit. Libraries were constructed in a second round of multiplex PCR, after which size selection and purification were performed. Sequencing of the libraries was done on an Illumina HiSeq2000 using paired-end 100 bp reads. Regarding the original processing steps: SOAPnuke was used to process the raw data, removing reads that contained adapters or uncalled bases, had a mean Phred below 15, or lacked an exact match to the constant primer or identifier. COPE v1.2.5 was used to merge high-quality paired reads, and clonotypes were defined as unique nucleotide sequences. Clonotypes were aligned to IMGT TRBV, TRBD and TRBJ reference segments using MiTCR v1.1. The analysis included only V-J combinations with a frequency above 0.0001, which together covered around 99% of the repertoires. A TCS score was defined as the ratio of F50 (clonal expansion) to E x V (chaos), with BLOSUM62-based TCRdist applied between CDR3 peptides within each V-J. Welch's t-statistics and random forest reduced around 510 V-J features to roughly 13, which were used in a naive Bayes classifier (R e1071). Thyroid-blood repertoire similarity was quantified with the Morisita-Horn index. TCRdb trimmed public reads at Q25 via fastp, called clones via MiXCR and kept in-frame beta chains. Entries are consolidated by CDR3 protein sequence, retaining the most common genes and DNA. None of the V and J calls come from the authors' own analysis; TCRdb made them. Recorded for this sample are nearly 750,000 distinct CDR3 sequences; about 35% of them occurred a single time. The top ten clones comprise around 30% of the sample.

Study-level results and caveats: During validation, the model predicted progression to ophthalmopathy a median of approximately 7 months ahead of onset, with approximately 70% sensitivity and 72.22% specificity. No statistical method was used to set the sample size in advance, and investigators knew the group allocation. A 13 V-J signature model separated ophthalmopathy from stable hyperthyroidism, with 87.88% sensitivity and roughly 81% specificity in cross-validation and 80%/75% in testing. Most expanded thyroid clonotypes (frequency above 0.001) were also found in blood, which suggests that blood repertoires may mirror thyroid immune responses.

Stable Graves' hyperthyroidism was defined as the absence of progression to ophthalmopathy over 18 months of follow-up. Hyperthyroidism patients were newly diagnosed, had a disease duration of under 2 months, and were aged 18 to 65 years. The study excluded patients with uncontrolled infections, other autoimmune diseases, pregnancy or lactation. Diagnoses were established on the basis of clinical symptoms, serum thyroxine and TRAb, thyroid ultrasound, and orbital computed tomography. Ficoll-Paque density gradient centrifugation was used to isolate PBMCs from under 11 ml of fresh peripheral blood. Total RNA was extracted with Trizol reagent, and quality was checked on an Agilent 2100 Bioanalyzer.

In this chain, TRBV4-3 is recombined with TRBJ2-7, with TRBD2 as a weak D call on 6 bases. Sequencing was done on a sample of blood. This clonotype was sampled from a woman in her forties with Graves' hyperthyroidism. The CDR3 reads as follows: CASSQGGGVVYEQYF. The sequence in DNA is TGCGCCAGCAGCCAAGGGGGAGGTGTCGTGTACGAGCAGTACTTC.